This is a list of T cell receptor beta chains from one sample in a study of response to subunit inactivated influenza vaccine. TCRdb reprocessed the RT-PCR reads with MiXCR, giving one entry per CDR3 protein. The sample carries a few hundred thousand distinct CDR3 sequences, around a fifth recorded once. The sample in question was PBMCs from blood, obtained approximately 20 months after vaccination. These receptors were obtained from a man in his fifties or sixties who received an inactivated influenza vaccine. Each CDR3 is given with its conserved first and last residue. The D gene is left open where the match is weak. Not every row has a clone size; where given, it reads once, few, many or a size class.

TRBJ2-1 once TRBD2 TRBV10-2 TGCGCCAGCAGTAAACTAGCGCGAAGCTCCTACAATGAGCAGTTCTTC CASSKLARSSYNEQFF
TRBJ1-1 NA NA TRBV18 TGTGCCAGCTCACCAAGCCCTCTCGGAAACACTGAAGCTTTCTTT CASSPSPLGNTEAFF
TRBJ2-1 few TRBD2 TRBV11-1 TGTGCCAGCAGCTTAGCGAAACTAGCGGGAGCCTACAATGAGCAGTTCTTC CASSLAKLAGAYNEQFF
TRBJ1-5 NA NA TRBV28 TGTGCCAGCACTTGGGGGGGGCAGCCCCAGCATTTT CASTWGGQPQHF
TRBJ1-1 few TRBD1 TRBV29-1 TGCAGCGTCCTCGGGACAGTTAACACTGAAGCTTTCTTT CSVLGTVNTEAFF
TRBJ1-5 NA NA TRBV12-3/TRBV12-4 TGTGCCAGCAGTTTATCAGGCGGTAGGCAGCCCCAGCATTTT CASSLSGGRQPQHF
TRBJ1-1 NA NA TRBV6-5 TGTGCCAGCAGTTACTCGACGGGGACCGCGCACACTGAAGCTTTCTTT CASSYSTGTAHTEAFF
TRBJ1-5 NA TRBD1 TRBV24-1 TGTGCCACCAGTGAAGCCCTAACAGGGGTCAATCAGCCCCAGCATTTT CATSEALTGVNQPQHF
TRBJ2-1 NA NA TRBV5-1 TGCGCCAGCAGCTTGGCCGTCGAGCGGGCCTACAATGAGCAGTTCTTC CASSLAVERAYNEQFF
TRBJ2-1 NA NA TRBV4-2 TGTGCCAGCAGCCATGATTTACGGGCGGACGCCTACAATGAGCAGTTCTTC CASSHDLRADAYNEQFF
TRBJ1-2 few NA TRBV5-5 TGTGCCAGCAGCTTGCGCGGGACCGGGAGTAATGGCTACACCTTC CASSLRGTGSNGYTF
TRBJ2-1 NA NA TRBV7-2 TGTGCCAGCAGCTTAGGGGTTAGATACAATGAGCAGTTCTTC CASSLGVRYNEQFF
TRBJ1-5 few NA TRBV28 TGTGCCAGCAGTTTATATGGCAATCAGCCCCAGCATTTT CASSLYGNQPQHF
TRBJ2-5 NA NA TRBV7-3 TGTGCCAGCAGCACCGGGACAAAAGAGACCCAGTACTTC CASSTGTKETQYF
TRBJ1-5 NA NA TRBV4-3 TGCGCCAGCAGCCAAGATCCCCCGCACAGAAATCAGCCCCAGCATTTT CASSQDPPHRNQPQHF
TRBJ2-5 NA NA TRBV19 TGTGCCAGTAGTATGAGTAGTCAAGAGACCCAGTACTTC CASSMSSQETQYF
TRBJ2-2 few NA TRBV6-5 TGTGCCAGCAGTTACACCGTGGGGCCAGGGGAGCTGTTTTTT CASSYTVGPGELFF
TRBJ1-2 few NA TRBV12-3/TRBV12-4 TGTGCCAGCAGCCGACCGGGCCTGGGAAACTATGGCTACACCTTC CASSRPGLGNYGYTF
TRBJ2-6 few NA TRBV20-1 TGCAGTGCTACCCAGGGTCCCGGGGCCAACGTCCTGACTTTC CSATQGPGANVLTF
TRBJ2-1 NA NA TRBV3-1 TGTGCCAGCAGCCAAGACGCGGGTCGCTACAATGAGCAGTTCTTC CASSQDAGRYNEQFF
TRBJ1-2 few NA TRBV30 TGTGCCTGGAGCGAAAGTTACTATGGCTACACCTTC CAWSESYYGYTF
TRBJ1-6 few NA TRBV28 TGTGCCAGCAGTTCGGACAGCCTGAGCTCCTATAATTCACCCCTCCACTTT CASSSDSLSSYNSPLHF
TRBJ1-1 NA NA TRBV30 TGTGCCTGGAGGACACGGGTTGGGGGTTCTGAAGCTTTCTTT CAWRTRVGGSEAFF